This T cell receptor (beta chain) was observed in a study of blood T cell repertoires in COVID-19. Germline assignment: CDR1 SNHLY and CDR2 FYNNEI. The CDR3 is 13 amino acids. The V and J ends lost 4 bases and 3 bases respectively, with 10 bases between them. Assay: immunoSEQ multiplex PCR; the TCRdb copy retains only in-frame clones and omits some. The sample has some 150,000 clones, roughly nine tenths seen once. This clonotype was obtained from a man in his fifties with acute or convalescent COVID-19. This chain uses TRBV2 with TRBJ2-7; D gene uncertain. Sequencing used peripheral blood. The CDR3 protein is CASSVRTSYEQYF. The CDR3 nucleotides are TGTGCCAGCAGTGTTCGCACCAGCTACGAGCAGTACTTC.